The 29 T cell receptor beta chains in this list originate from one sample, sequenced in a study of T cells in Graves' hyperthyroidism and ophthalmopathy (dated by TCRdb to between 2018 and 2021). The library came from multiplex PCR. Sequencer: Illumina HiSeq 2000. TCR beta CDR3 regions were amplified from RNA transcripts. For the first round of RT-PCR on the TCR CDR3, the HTBI primer set was used together with the Qiagen OneStep RT-PCR kit. The public reads were run again by TCRdb, first through fastp at Q25 and then through MiXCR, and only productive beta chains were kept. When rows share a CDR3 protein, they turn into one entry using the most common DNA and genes. The sample table holds approximately 410,000 distinct CDR3 sequences, of which about 13% were seen once. The leading ten clones occupy about 5% of the sample. The material sequenced was blood. These receptors were obtained from a woman in her late teens or twenties with Graves' hyperthyroidism.

This clonotype has ten or more counts. V is TRBV29-1 and J is TRBJ1-2; D gene unclear. Trimming pared 1 base from V and 8 bases from J, leaving 5 bases between. The CDR3 runs 10 residues. CDR1 is SQVTM and CDR2 is ANQGSEA in the germline V gene. In nucleotides, the CDR3 is TGCAGCGTTGAAGTAACCGGCTACACCTTC. Translation: CSVEVTGYTF.

This clonotype has only a few counts. This rearrangement joins TRBV29-1 to TRBJ2-6; D may be TRBD1 (6 bases). CDR1 is SQVTM and CDR2 is ANQGSEA in the germline V gene. Trimming cost V 4 bases and J 0 bases, with 10 bases left between them. CDR3 size: 15 residues. The CDR3 sequence: CSVVQGSSGANVLTF. The CDR3 bases are TGCAGCGTTGTGCAGGGGAGCTCTGGGGCCAACGTCCTGACTTTC.

This clonotype was seen at least ten times. The chain recombines TRBV6-1 with TRBJ1-1; TRBD1 is a possible D gene (6 bases). The germline V gene has CDR1 MNHNS and CDR2 SASEGT. The CDR3 is 11 residues long. The CDR3 sequence is CASQGYTEAFF. The CDR3 nucleotides read TGTGCTTCACAGGGATACACTGAAGCTTTCTTT.

This clonotype was observed many times. The V call is TRBV19, the J call TRBJ2-1; TRBD2 agrees at 12 bases. Looked up from germline, CDR1 is LNHDA and CDR2 is SQIVND (reference sequence). CDR3 length: 16 residues. After removal of 5 bases from V and 4 bases from J, the junction contained 6 bases not matched to a gene. The CDR3 DNA sequence: TGTGCCAGTAGTGCTAGCGGGAGGGCCAGTTACAATGAGCAGTTCTTC. Encoded protein: CASSASGRASYNEQFF.

This clonotype was seen a handful of times. The chain carries TRBV24-1 and TRBJ2-1; the match to TRBD2 covers 13 bases. V dropped 4 bases and J dropped 7; count of bases not matched to a gene: 6. The CDR3 is made up of 16 amino acids. Germline assignment: CDR1 KGHDR and CDR2 SFDVKD. CDR3 coding DNA: TGTGCCACCAGTGACGGACTAGCGGGAGCACAGAATGAGCAGTTCTTC. Protein sequence: CATSDGLAGAQNEQFF.

This clonotype was seen a handful of times. The rearrangement uses TRBV2 and TRBJ2-5; the match to TRBD2 covers 9 bases. The germline gives CDR1 SNHLY, CDR2 FYNNEI. The CDR3 loop spans 12 amino acids. Losses at the gene ends were 11 bases for V and 6 bases for J; bases not matched to a gene: 7. In nucleotides, the CDR3 is TGTGCCGGTAGCGGGAGTTTAAAGACCCAGTACTTC. Protein: CAGSGSLKTQYF.

This clonotype was picked up many times. The chain joins TRBV27 to TRBJ2-3; tentative D call: TRBD2 (5 bases). V shed 4 bases and J shed 6 bases, with 11 bases lying between them. The CDR3 is 13 amino acids. Germline CDR1 is MNHEY and CDR2 is SMNVEV (reference sequence). CDR3 bases: TGTGCCAGCAGTTCCGGAGGAGTGGATACGCAGTATTTT. It yields the protein CASSSGGVDTQYF.

This clonotype was observed at least ten times. This chain uses TRBV3-1 with TRBJ2-5, with D possibly matching TRBD2 (5 bases). The length of the CDR3 is 15 residues. V gave up 2 bases and J gave up 7 bases, with 17 bases separating them. Germline CDR1 is LGHDT and CDR2 is YNNKEL (reference sequence). Here the CDR3 reads CASSQRIGDKATQYF. CDR3 nucleotide sequence: TGTGCCAGCAGCCAACGAATCGGGGATAAAGCGACCCAGTACTTC.

This clonotype was recorded at least ten times. This chain joins TRBV11-1 and TRBJ2-1; TRBD2 might be the D (5 bases). The ends were cut back, 6 bases at V and 2 bases at J, with 20 bases in the middle. The CDR3 extends over 17 amino acids. CDR1 and CDR2 from the germline V gene are SGHAT and FQDESV (reference sequence). The CDR3 spells CASSPGRASHPYNEQFF. DNA for the CDR3: TGTGCCAGCAGTCCCGGGCGGGCCTCTCACCCCTACAATGAGCAGTTCTTC.

This clonotype was counted ten times or more. V and J are TRBV27 and TRBJ2-3; 10 nucleotides line up with TRBD2. The V and J ends lost 5 bases and 3 bases, in that order; junction bases with no gene match: 11. The CDR3 has 17 amino acids. The germline CDR1 and CDR2 sequences are MNHEY and SMNVEV (reference sequence). The DNA for the CDR3 is TGTGCCAGCAGTCCTCACCCCAGCGGGAGGGTAACAGATACGCAGTATTTT. It translates to CASSPHPSGRVTDTQYF.

The chain recombines TRBV3-1 with TRBJ1-3; 9 bases are shared with TRBD1. Germline assignment: CDR1 LGHDT and CDR2 YNNKEL (reference sequence). The CDR3 is 15 residues long. V lost 4 bases, J lost 4 bases, and 5 bases stayed unmatched. The CDR3 DNA reads TGTGCCAGCAGCCGGGACAGGGTGAAAGGAAACACCATATATTTT. Residues: CASSRDRVKGNTIYF.

This clonotype has a count of ten or more. The V gene is TRBV12-3 or TRBV12-4, the J gene TRBJ2-1; no definite D call. V was shortened by 5 bases and J by 6 bases, with 20 bases between the two germline ends. This CDR3 has 16 residues. The CDR3 DNA is TGTGCCAGCAGTGCCGTAGTATTAGGTGTGGGCAATGAGCAGTTCTTC. Amino acids: CASSAVVLGVGNEQFF.

The table lists this clonotype with a few counts. V usage is TRBV10-3 and J usage is TRBJ1-1; possibly TRBD1 for D (5 bases). Trimming pared 4 bases from V and 4 bases from J, leaving 7 bases between. Germline CDR1 and CDR2: ENHRY and SYGVKD. The CDR3 has 12 residues. DNA for the CDR3: TGTGCCATCAGTGGGGGGAGCACTGAAGCTTTCTTT. This sequence encodes CAISGGSTEAFF.

The chain couples TRBV6-2 or TRBV6-3 to TRBJ2-1; 10 bases are a match to TRBD1. The CDR3 contains 12 residues. Per the germline V gene, CDR1 is MNHEY and CDR2 is SVGEGT. Germline trimming cut 8 bases from V and 8 bases from J; bases unmatched to any gene: 3. CDR3 in amino acids: CASGTGDYEQFF. The CDR3 coding sequence is TGTGCCAGCGGGACAGGGGACTATGAGCAGTTCTTC.

This clonotype was counted at least ten times. The chain joins TRBV5-1 to TRBJ1-1; D unresolved. Looked up from germline, CDR1 is SGHRS and CDR2 is YFSETQ. The ends were cut back, 7 bases at V and 0 bases at J, with 16 bases in the middle. The CDR3 has 15 amino acids. CDR3 nucleotide sequence: TGCGCCAGCGCCCCGGGGTTTCCAATGAACACTGAAGCTTTCTTT. This codes for CASAPGFPMNTEAFF.

This clonotype showed up many times. The V call is TRBV4-2, the J call TRBJ2-3; D possibly corresponds to TRBD1 (5 bases). V was clipped by 5 bases and J by 2 bases, with 14 bases between them. In germline, CDR1 is LGHNA, CDR2 YNFKEQ. The CDR3 length is 15 residues. In DNA form, the CDR3 reads TGTGCCAGCAGCGACAGCAGAAACCCCACAGATACGCAGTATTTT. Its protein product is CASSDSRNPTDTQYF.

This clonotype was seen only a few times. The chain couples TRBV15 to TRBJ2-1; D gene uncertain. Trimming pared 1 base from V and 0 bases from J, leaving 10 bases between. Germline V gene sequence: CDR1 LNHNV, CDR2 YYDKDF (reference sequence). This CDR3 has 16 amino acids. Here the CDR3 reads CATSRVGLGSYNEQFF. CDR3 in DNA: TGTGCCACCAGCAGAGTAGGTTTGGGCTCCTACAATGAGCAGTTCTTC.

In this sample, this clonotype turned up many times. The genes are TRBV12-3 or TRBV12-4 and TRBJ1-1; a possible D gene is TRBD1 (5 bases). The V end was cut by 1 base, the J end by 1 base, with 10 bases between. The CDR3 totals 15 residues. This CDR3 is CASSLEIRENTEAFF. In DNA, the CDR3 is TGTGCCAGCAGTTTAGAGATCAGGGAGAACACTGAAGCTTTCTTT.

On this clonotype itself: The junction departs from germline at one end; a sequencing error may be responsible. The V and J genes are TRBV12-3 or TRBV12-4 and TRBJ1-2; 12 bases agree with TRBD1. This CDR3 is built from 18 residues. The CDR3 region has the DNA TGTGTCAGCAGTCCCACCTCCGGGACAGGGGGCTACGGCTATGGCTACACCTTC. Translation gives CVSSPTSGTGGYGYGYTF.

The chain has TRBV18 and TRBJ1-1; TRBD1 might be the D (6 bases). V lost 2 bases and J lost 1, with 20 bases in between. There are 18 residues in the CDR3. Germline-derived CDR1 and CDR2 are KGHSH and LQKENI. CDR3 coding DNA: TGTGCCAGCTCACCAAAAAGGGGGGCTCTTACGACGAACACTGAAGCTTTCTTT. It translates to CASSPKRGALTTNTEAFF.

V and J are TRBV20-1 and TRBJ2-1; 16 nucleotides match TRBD2. With V trimmed by 0 bases and J by 4 bases, 9 bases remained unmatched. Germline V gives CDR1 DFQATT, CDR2 SNEGSKA (reference sequence). The CDR3 loop spans 19 amino acids. CDR3 coding DNA: TGCAGTGCTAGAGATACGGGACTAGCGGGAGGGCTAGGGTACAATGAGCAGTTCTTC. It codes for CSARDTGLAGGLGYNEQFF.

This clonotype was counted a few times. This chain connects TRBV30 to TRBJ2-7; D uncertain. CDR1 is GTSNPN, CDR2 SVGIG, per germline (reference sequence). There are 12 residues in the CDR3. The V and J ends lost 0 bases and 8 bases respectively, with 11 bases between them. In nucleotides, the CDR3 is TGTGCCTGGAGTGTAATTCGAAAACAGCAGTACTTC. Translated, it gives CAWSVIRKQQYF.

This rearrangement joins TRBV11-2 to TRBJ2-1; no clear D gene. Germline V gene lookup returns CDR1 SGHAT and CDR2 FQNNGV. The V and J ends lost 2 bases and 4 bases respectively, with 6 bases between them. CDR3 length: 13 amino acids. CDR3 sequence: CASSLLRYNEQFF. CDR3 bases: TGTGCCAGCAGCTTACTGCGATACAATGAGCAGTTCTTC.

This clonotype appeared a few times. The chain links TRBV5-6 to TRBJ1-5; 8 bases are shared with TRBD1. CDR1 is SGHDT, CDR2 YYEEEE, per germline. V trimming: 4 bases; J trimming: 0 bases; junction bases outside the gene matches: 6. CDR3 length equals 16 residues. The CDR3 loop reads CASSRTGLYSNQPQHF. As DNA, the CDR3 is TGTGCCAGCAGCCGGACAGGGCTATATAGCAATCAGCCCCAGCATTTT. Variable domain in full (rest from reference TRBV5-6 and TRBJ1-5): DAGVTQSPTHLIKTRGQQVTLRCSPKSGHDTVSWYQQALGQGPQFIFQYYEEEERQRGNFPDRFSGHQFPNYSSELNVNALLLGDSALYLCASSRTGLYSNQPQHFGDGTRLSIL.

This clonotype showed up many times. V usage is TRBV20-1 and J usage is TRBJ2-1; D is unclear. CDR1 is DFQATT, CDR2 SNEGSKA, per germline (reference sequence). The V gene lost 3 bases and the J gene lost 7 bases, with 7 bases spanning the gap. This CDR3 region has 11 residues. The CDR3 region has the DNA TGCAGTGCTAGTGCTGGGAATGAGCAGTTCTTC. It translates to CSASAGNEQFF.

This clonotype occurred many times. This sequence joins TRBV30 and TRBJ2-7; D remains unclear. This CDR3 has 13 residues. Germline values: CDR1 GTSNPN, CDR2 SVGIG (reference sequence). Trimming took off 1 base at V and 1 base at J, with 8 bases between the two ends. CDR3 in DNA: TGTGCCTGGAGTGAAGATCCGTCCTACGAGCAGTACTTC. It translates to CAWSEDPSYEQYF.

This clonotype was seen many times. The genes are TRBV7-8 and TRBJ2-5; no firm D call. CDR1 and CDR2 from the germline V gene are SGHVS and FQNEAQ. CDR3 size: 13 residues. V was trimmed by 1 base and J by 5 bases, leaving 8 bases between them. This CDR3 reads CASSLGPEETQYF. The CDR3 region has the DNA TGTGCCAGCAGCTTAGGGCCTGAGGAGACCCAGTACTTC.

This clonotype has just a few counts. V gene TRBV18 combines with J gene TRBJ2-1; 10 bases map to TRBD2. J lost 8 bases, V lost 0 bases, and 1 base had no gene match. The germline V gene encodes CDR1 KGHSH and CDR2 LQKENI. The CDR3 is made up of 14 amino acids. The CDR3 loop is CASSPPAGGDEQFF. CDR3 sequence (DNA): TGTGCCAGCTCACCACCAGCGGGAGGGGATGAGCAGTTCTTC.

The chain employs TRBV6-4 and TRBJ2-1, with 9 bases lining up with TRBD1. V gave up 5 bases and J gave up 10 bases; unmatched junction bases: 6. This CDR3 is 13 amino acids long. The germline V gene has CDR1 MRHNA and CDR2 SNTAGT. The CDR3 is CASSSLTGGEQFF. DNA for the CDR3: TGTGCCAGCAGTTCACTAACAGGGGGCGAGCAGTTCTTC.